The 2 T cell receptor beta chains below all came from one sample that was sequenced in a study of T cell responses to AZD1222 COVID-19 vaccine. Some clones are missing from TCRdb's copy, which holds only in-frame ones; the method was immunoSEQ multiplex PCR. This sample carries more than 95,000 clones, about 89% of them seen once, and the ten largest clones take about 7.1%. The sequencing here drew on peripheral blood, taken 28 days after the second AZD1222 dose. The receptor set was obtained from an adult who received the AZD1222 COVID-19 vaccine.

In this sample, this clone turned up once. The rearrangement links TRBV7-2 to TRBJ2-7; D ambiguous. Trimming removed 3 bases at V and 3 bases at J, with 6 bases between. Germline V CDR1 and CDR2: SGHTA, FQGNSA. CDR3 length: 12 amino acids. The CDR3 nucleotides read TGTGCCAGCAGCTTCTCTCTCTACGAGCAGTACTTC. Protein product: CASSFSLYEQYF. Based on the CDR3 plus reference TRBV7-2 and TRBJ2-7, the full variable domain is GAGVSQSPSNKVTEKGKDVELRCDPISGHTALYWYRQSLGQGLEFLIYFQGNSAPDKSGLPSDRFSAERTGGSVSTLTIQRTQQEDSAVYLCASSFSLYEQYFGPGTRLTVT.

V gene TRBV7-9 combines with J gene TRBJ2-1; 10 positions agree with TRBD2. The CDR3 extends over 16 amino acids. V shed 4 bases and J 4 bases; nucleotides not matched to a gene: 7. CDR1 is SEHNR and CDR2 is FQNEAQ in the germline V gene (reference sequence). In nucleotides, the CDR3 is TGTGCCAGCAGCTCGACCATAGCGGGGGGTTACAATGAGCAGTTCTTC. This codes for CASSSTIAGGYNEQFF.